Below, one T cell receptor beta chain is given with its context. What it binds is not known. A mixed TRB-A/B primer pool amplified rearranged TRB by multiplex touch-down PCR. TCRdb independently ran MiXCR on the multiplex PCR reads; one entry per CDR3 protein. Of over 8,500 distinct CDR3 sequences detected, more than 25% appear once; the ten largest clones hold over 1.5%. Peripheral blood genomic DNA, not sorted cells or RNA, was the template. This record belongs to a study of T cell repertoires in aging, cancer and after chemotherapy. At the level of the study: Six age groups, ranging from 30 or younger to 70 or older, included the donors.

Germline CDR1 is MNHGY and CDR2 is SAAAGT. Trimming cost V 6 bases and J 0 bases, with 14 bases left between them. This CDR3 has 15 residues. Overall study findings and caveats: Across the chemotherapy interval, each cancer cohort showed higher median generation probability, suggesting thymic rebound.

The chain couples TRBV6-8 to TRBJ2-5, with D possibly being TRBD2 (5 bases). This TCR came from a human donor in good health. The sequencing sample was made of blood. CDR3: CASSQGIGDQETQYF. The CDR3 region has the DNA TGTGCCAGCAGCCAAGGGATCGGGGACCAAGAGACCCAGTACTTC.